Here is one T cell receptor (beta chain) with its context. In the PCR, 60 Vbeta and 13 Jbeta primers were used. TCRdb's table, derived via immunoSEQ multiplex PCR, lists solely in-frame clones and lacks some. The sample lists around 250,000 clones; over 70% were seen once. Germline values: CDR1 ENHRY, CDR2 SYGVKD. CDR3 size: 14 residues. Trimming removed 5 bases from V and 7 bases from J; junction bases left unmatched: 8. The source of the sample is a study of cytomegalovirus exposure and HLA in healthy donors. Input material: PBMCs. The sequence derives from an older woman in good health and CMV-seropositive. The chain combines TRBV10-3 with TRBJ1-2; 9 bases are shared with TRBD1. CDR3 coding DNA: TGTGCCATCAGTCTACAGGGGGCATCCGGTGGCTACACCTTC. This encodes CAISLQGASGGYTF.